The rows below give T cell receptor beta chains drawn from one sample of a study of beta chain features in type 1 diabetes. Measured with immunoSEQ multiplex PCR; TCRdb has only the in-frame clones, and not every one. Found here are 600,000 to 700,000 clones, 9.5% to 15% of them singletons; the top ten hold roughly 0.12%. Sequenced input: naive CD4+ T cells from blood. The receptors here all came from a man aged 25-40 years with type 1 diabetes. Each CDR3 is given with its conserved first and last residue. Each record gives: D gene, J gene, clone size, V gene, CDR3 protein, CDR3 DNA. The D gene is left open where the match is weak. Clone size is given for some rows only: seen once, a few or many times, or a class if the clone is expanded.

>TRBD1|TRBJ1-2|few|TRBV6-6
CASTPQDRGPRTF
TGTGCCAGCACCCCACAGGACAGGGGGCCACGCACCTTC
>.|TRBJ2-5|.|TRBV29-1
CSVDRGWETQYF
TGCAGCGTTGATCGAGGATGGGAGACCCAGTACTTC
>.|TRBJ1-6|few|TRBV10-3
CAISPLGESPLHF
TGTGCCATCAGTCCCCTCGGGGAATCACCCCTCCACTTT
>.|TRBJ1-3|few|TRBV29-1
CSVDGSFSGNTIYF
TGCAGCGTTGACGGGTCCTTCTCTGGAAACACCATATATTTT
>TRBD2|TRBJ2-5|.|TRBV2
CASSPGLVGTQYF
TGTGCCAGCAGTCCAGGACTAGTCGGGACCCAGTACTTC
>TRBD1|TRBJ2-2|.|TRBV2
CASSGQGAATGELFF
TGTGCCAGCAGTGGACAGGGCGCTGCCACCGGGGAGCTGTTTTTT
>.|TRBJ1-2|.|TRBV28
CASSIKYGYTF
TGTGCCAGCAGTATAAAGTATGGCTACACCTTC
>.|TRBJ2-7|.|TRBV28
CASSSSLYEQYF
TGTGCCAGCAGCTCGAGCCTCTACGAGCAGTACTTC
>.|TRBJ1-5|.|TRBV9
CASSVGDSGNQPQHF
TGTGCCAGCAGCGTAGGAGATTCGGGAAATCAGCCCCAGCATTTT
>TRBD1|TRBJ1-2|.|TRBV7-2
CASTGQGASNRYGYTF
TGTGCCAGCACCGGACAGGGGGCATCCAACCGCTATGGCTACACCTTC
>TRBD1|TRBJ2-7|.|TRBV7-9
CASSALGQANEQYF
TGTGCCAGCAGCGCCCTGGGACAGGCCAACGAGCAGTACTTC
>TRBD2|TRBJ2-1|few|TRBV7-2
CASSPRLAGYNEQFF
TGTGCCAGCAGCCCCCGACTAGCGGGGTACAATGAGCAGTTCTTC
>.|TRBJ1-6|.|TRBV7-2
CASSSQQGLQSPLHF
TGTGCCAGCAGTTCCCAGCAGGGACTGCAGTCACCCCTCCACTTT
>.|TRBJ2-6|.|TRBV6-5
CGSGSPSGANVLTF
TGTGGATCAGGGAGCCCCTCTGGGGCCAACGTCCTGACTTTC
>.|TRBJ1-2|few|TRBV14
CASMGQDNYGYTF
TGTGCCAGCATGGGTCAGGATAACTATGGCTACACCTTC
>TRBD1|TRBJ1-1|few|TRBV25-1
CASVGTGGTEAFF
TGTGCCAGCGTCGGGACAGGGGGCACTGAAGCTTTCTTT
>.|TRBJ1-2|few|TRBV28
CASSSQGSYGYTF
TGTGCCAGCAGTTCACAGGGAAGCTATGGCTACACCTTC
>TRBD2|TRBJ2-5|few|TRBV29-1
CSVVVGSGGQQETQYF
TGCAGCGTTGTTGTGGGTAGCGGGGGGCAACAAGAGACCCAGTACTTC
>.|TRBJ2-6|few|TRBV7-9
CASSLTGESGANVLTF
TGTGCCAGCAGCTTAACGGGGGAATCTGGGGCCAACGTCCTGACTTTC
>.|TRBJ1-1|.|TRBV20-1
CSAYDTEAFF
TGCAGTGCTTATGACACTGAAGCTTTCTTT
>.|TRBJ1-2|few|TRBV7-2
CASSSYRGGANYGYTF
TGTGCCAGCAGCTCCTATCGAGGGGGAGCTAACTATGGCTACACCTTC
>.|TRBJ1-1|.|TRBV5-1
CASSSDTEAFF
TGCGCCAGCAGCTCCGACACTGAAGCTTTCTTT
>TRBD1|TRBJ1-6|few|TRBV14
CASSQDLGTGYNSPLHF
TGTGCCAGCAGCCAAGATCTAGGGACAGGGTATAATTCACCCCTCCACTTT
>TRBD1|TRBJ2-3|few|TRBV30
CAGSNLESPGQGVSDTQYF
TGTGCCGGCTCCAACCTAGAGTCCCCGGGACAGGGGGTTTCAGATACGCAGTATTTT
>.|TRBJ2-7|.|TRBV6-1
CASSLTGPAYEQYF
TGTGCCAGCAGTTTGACAGGTCCGGCGTACGAGCAGTACTTC
>.|TRBJ2-7|.|TRBV5-1
CASSLGFASSYEQYF
TGCGCCAGCAGCTTAGGGTTCGCGAGCTCCTACGAGCAGTACTTC
>.|TRBJ2-1|.|TRBV7-6
CASSLVSGDEQFF
TGTGCCAGCAGCTTGGTCTCAGGGGACGAGCAGTTCTTC
>.|TRBJ1-2|few|TRBV7-9
CASSSIGTSHGGYTF
TGTGCCAGCAGCTCCATAGGGACTTCACACGGCGGCTACACCTTC
>.|TRBJ2-3|.|TRBV29-1
CSVLGGQPLGDTQYF
TGCAGCGTCTTAGGCGGACAACCTTTGGGAGATACGCAGTATTTT
>TRBD1|TRBJ1-2|few|TRBV28
CASRRGTGGYGYTF
TGTGCCAGCAGAAGAGGGACAGGGGGCTATGGCTACACCTTC
>.|TRBJ2-7|few|TRBV5-1
CASSLEVQQEQYF
TGCGCCAGCAGCTTGGAGGTACAGCAAGAGCAGTACTTC
>TRBD1|TRBJ1-3|.|TRBV9
CASSVGNRGFAGNTIYF
TGTGCCAGCAGCGTGGGAAACAGGGGGTTTGCTGGAAACACCATATATTTT
>.|TRBJ2-3|few|TRBV7-9
CASSFGLSTDTQYF
TGTGCCAGCAGCTTTGGACTGAGCACAGATACGCAGTATTTT
>.|TRBJ1-6|.|TRBV25-1
CASSEFEGSGSPLHF
TGTGCCAGCAGTGAATTTGAGGGGTCAGGCTCACCCCTCCACTTT
>.|TRBJ2-7|.|TRBV7-9
CASSRTGNEQYF
TGTGCCAGCAGCCGAACGGGGAACGAGCAGTACTTC
>.|TRBJ1-4|.|TRBV7-2
CASSVRGSEKLFF
TGTGCCAGCAGTGTAAGGGGGTCTGAAAAACTGTTTTTT
>.|TRBJ1-1|few|TRBV6-5
CASSYVGDTEAFF
TGTGCCAGCAGTTACGTCGGGGACACTGAAGCTTTCTTT
>.|TRBJ2-6|.|TRBV29-1
CSVGGDRQKISGANVLTF
TGCAGCGTTGGCGGTGATCGCCAGAAAATCTCCGGGGCCAACGTCCTGACTTTC
>TRBD1|TRBJ2-3|.|TRBV5-1
CASSLSDRETLGQYF
TGCGCCAGCAGCTTGTCCGACAGGGAGACGCTGGGGCAGTATTTT
>.|TRBJ2-1|.|TRBV20-1
CSAITNEQFF
TGCAGTGCTATAACGAATGAGCAGTTCTTC
>.|TRBJ2-1|few|TRBV14
CASGEGDRYNEQFF
TGTGCCAGCGGAGAGGGGGATCGGTACAATGAGCAGTTCTTC
>.|TRBJ1-2|.|TRBV5-4
CASSLADSSGYTF
TGTGCCAGCAGCTTGGCGGACAGTAGTGGCTACACCTTC
>.|TRBJ1-5|few|TRBV19
CASSYGQRQPQHF
TGTGCCAGTAGTTACGGCCAGCGTCAGCCCCAGCATTTT
>TRBD1|TRBJ1-1|few|TRBV11-2
CASSLTGDTEAFF
TGTGCCAGCAGCTTGACAGGGGACACTGAAGCTTTCTTT
>.|TRBJ2-1|.|TRBV30
CAWTVTRTETYNEQFF
TGTGCCTGGACCGTAACGAGGACGGAGACCTACAATGAGCAGTTCTTC
>TRBD1|TRBJ2-2|few|TRBV7-2
CASSPTGTVTGELFF
TGTGCCAGCAGCCCGACCGGGACAGTCACCGGGGAGCTGTTTTTT
>.|TRBJ2-2|.|TRBV25-1
CASRTSLAAGELFF
TGTGCCAGCAGAACTTCTCTGGCCGCCGGGGAGCTGTTTTTT
>.|TRBJ2-7|few|TRBV6-5
CASSYGGAKAYEQYF
TGTGCCAGCAGTTATGGAGGGGCGAAGGCCTACGAGCAGTACTTC
>TRBD1|TRBJ1-6|few|TRBV4-1
CASSLPTGGYNSPLHF
TGCGCCAGCAGCCTTCCGACAGGGGGTTATAATTCACCCCTCCACTTT
>TRBD2|TRBJ2-1|few|TRBV30
CAWSVRGLAGGSYNEQFF
TGTGCCTGGAGTGTACGAGGACTAGCGGGGGGGTCCTACAATGAGCAGTTCTTC
>.|TRBJ2-3|.|TRBV7-3
CASSLTSLATDTQYF
TGTGCCAGCAGCTTAACCAGCCTAGCGACAGATACGCAGTATTTT
>TRBD1|TRBJ2-1|.|TRBV4-3
CASSHQDRGYEQFF
TGCGCCAGCAGCCACCAGGACAGGGGATATGAGCAGTTCTTC
>.|TRBJ1-6|few|TRBV4-3
CASSQESQGTSPLHF
TGCGCCAGCAGCCAAGAATCTCAGGGGACTTCACCCCTCCACTTT